This T cell receptor (beta chain) was sequenced in a study of T cell responses to AZD1222 COVID-19 vaccine. Trimming left V 5 bases short and J 5 bases short, with 4 bases between. The CDR3 length is 11 residues. Germline values: CDR1 SGHVS, CDR2 FQNEAQ. Here immunoSEQ multiplex PCR was the method, and the copy in TCRdb shows in-frame clones only, minus some. The sample shows some 100,000 clones, around 90% of them seen only once. Sequences were derived from peripheral blood, sampled on day 0 of AZD1222 vaccination. This TCR was sampled from an adult in good health. The chain combines TRBV7-8 with TRBJ1-3; unclear D gene. For the CDR3, the DNA is TGTGCCAGCAGCGAAAGAAACACCATATATTTT. Translation gives CASSERNTIYF.